This T cell receptor beta chain was sequenced for a study of blood T cell repertoires in COVID-19. Germline CDR1 SGHAT, CDR2 FQNNGV. Trimming shortened V by 1 base and J by 7 bases, and 25 bases separated the two germline ends. This CDR3 spans 18 amino acids. As handled by the study authors: Nucleated cell counts were estimated from reference gene primer amplification. Clones were read by immunoSEQ multiplex PCR, and TCRdb kept only the in-frame ones, dropping some. From that table come the V and J calls and clone size; the DNA was used to work out D and trimming. Among approximately 230,000 clones, 75% to 90% were seen once, and the ten largest hold about 6.3%. The age range of participants was roughly 18 to 90 years, with residence in more than 20 US areas.

The TCR sequence derives from a woman aged 25 to 45 with acute COVID-19. Sequences were obtained from PBMCs or T cells enriched from blood (not recorded which). The rearrangement links TRBV11-2 to TRBJ1-1, with D possibly matching TRBD1 (5 bases). CDR3 residues: CASSLVLGLGTPDDEAFF. CDR3 bases: TGTGCCAGCAGCTTAGTCTTGGGGCTGGGGACTCCGGATGATGAAGCTTTCTTT.